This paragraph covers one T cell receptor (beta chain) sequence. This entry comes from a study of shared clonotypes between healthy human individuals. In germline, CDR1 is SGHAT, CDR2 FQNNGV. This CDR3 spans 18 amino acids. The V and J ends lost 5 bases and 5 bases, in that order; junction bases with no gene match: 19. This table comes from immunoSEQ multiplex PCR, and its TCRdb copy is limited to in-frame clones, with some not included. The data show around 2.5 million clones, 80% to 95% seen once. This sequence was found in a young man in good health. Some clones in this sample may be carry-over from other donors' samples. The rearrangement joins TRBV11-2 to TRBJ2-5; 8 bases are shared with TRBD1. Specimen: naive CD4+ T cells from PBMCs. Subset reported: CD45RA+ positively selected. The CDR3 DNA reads TGTGCCAGCAGCCTTAGAGCCCGGGACAGGCGCCCTCAGGAGACCCAGTACTTC. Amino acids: CASSLRARDRRPQETQYF.